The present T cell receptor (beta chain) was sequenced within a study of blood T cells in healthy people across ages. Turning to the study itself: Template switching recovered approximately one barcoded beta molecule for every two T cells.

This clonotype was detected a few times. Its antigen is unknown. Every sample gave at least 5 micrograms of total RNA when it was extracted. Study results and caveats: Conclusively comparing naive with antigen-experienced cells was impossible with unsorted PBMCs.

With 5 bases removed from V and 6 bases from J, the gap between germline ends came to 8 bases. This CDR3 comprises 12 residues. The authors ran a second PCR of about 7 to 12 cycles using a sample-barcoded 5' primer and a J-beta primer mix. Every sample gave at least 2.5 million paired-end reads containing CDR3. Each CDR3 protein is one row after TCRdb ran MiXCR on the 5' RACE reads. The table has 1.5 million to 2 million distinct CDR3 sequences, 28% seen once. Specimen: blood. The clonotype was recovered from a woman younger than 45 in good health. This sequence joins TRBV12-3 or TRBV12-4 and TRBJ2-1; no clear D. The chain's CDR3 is CASSPMVNEQFF. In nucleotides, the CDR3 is TGTGCCAGCAGTCCCATGGTCAATGAGCAGTTCTTC.